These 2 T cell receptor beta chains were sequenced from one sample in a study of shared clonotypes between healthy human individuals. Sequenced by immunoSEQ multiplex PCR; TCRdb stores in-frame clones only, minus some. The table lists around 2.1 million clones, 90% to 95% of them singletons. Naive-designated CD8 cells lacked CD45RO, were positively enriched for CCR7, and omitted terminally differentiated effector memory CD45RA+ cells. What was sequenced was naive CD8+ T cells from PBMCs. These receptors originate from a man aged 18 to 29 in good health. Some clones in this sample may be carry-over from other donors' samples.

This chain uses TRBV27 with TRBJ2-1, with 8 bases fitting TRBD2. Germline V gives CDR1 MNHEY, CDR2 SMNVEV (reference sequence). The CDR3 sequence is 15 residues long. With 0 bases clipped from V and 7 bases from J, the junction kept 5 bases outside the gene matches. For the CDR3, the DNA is TGTGCCAGCAGTTTATCCGGGGGGGCGCCGAATGAGCAGTTCTTC. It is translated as CASSLSGGAPNEQFF.

The CDR3 coding sequence is TGTGCCAGCAGTTTATTCTACGAGGGAGAGACCCAGTACTTC. Protein sequence: CASSLFYEGETQYF. V is TRBV27 and J is TRBJ2-5, with D maybe TRBD2 (5 bases). The germline V and J ends were trimmed by 1 base and 4 bases, with 10 bases remaining between them. Germline V gene data show CDR1 as MNHEY and CDR2 as SMNVEV (reference sequence). The CDR3 spans 14 residues.